The present TCR beta chain was sequenced within a study of CD8+ T cells in alopecia areata. Study details: Tofacitinib continued for 6 to 18 months and was then withheld for 6 months. Regarding the study as a whole: The study found higher clonality in lesional than normal scalp, especially in alopecia totalis/universalis.

Concerning this clone itself: The antigen is unknown.

Reverse transcription of extracted RNA yielded cDNA, which provided the sequencing template. Produced via immunoSEQ multiplex PCR; TCRdb's table is partial and in-frame only. The sample lists about 12,000 clones, 56% occurring once. The CDR3 contains 15 residues. CDR1 is LNHDA and CDR2 is SQIVND in the germline V gene (reference sequence). V lost 2 bases and J lost 2, with 12 bases in between. Lesional scalp punch biopsies and peripheral blood came from alopecia areata patients. The genes are TRBV19 and TRBJ1-1; D gene ambiguous. Sample: skin. The source is a human donor with alopecia areata. Written as DNA, the CDR3 is TGTGCCAGTAGTATATCCCCGACCGGTAACACTGAAGCTTTCTTT. This codes for CASSISPTGNTEAFF.